Sequencing of this T cell receptor beta chain was carried out in a study of blood T cell repertoires in COVID-19. The wider study: Italy, Spain and the United States were the sources of the convalescent and acute COVID-19 samples. From T cells, B-cell-depleted T cells, or PBMCs came the material, which was cDNA or gDNA.

Cohort placement rested on clinical history that participants reported themselves. Recovered Cohort 3 donors showed two negative PCRs, clearance, or symptom resolution. Assay used: immunoSEQ multiplex PCR; TCRdb lists only in-frame clones, some missing. Among hundreds of thousands of clones listed, approximately 90% were seen once. The receptor comes from a man aged 40-55 years who had recovered from COVID-19. Sequences were obtained from PBMCs or T cells enriched from blood (not recorded which).

CDR3 coding DNA: TGTGCCACCAGCTCCACCTTCGGGACAGAGCAGTTCTTC. It translates to CATSSTFGTEQFF. The chain links TRBV24-1 to TRBJ2-1; tentative D call: TRBD1 (6 bases). Trimming cost V 7 bases and J 10 bases, with 16 bases left between them. In germline, CDR1 is KGHDR, CDR2 SFDVKD. The length of the CDR3 is 13 residues.